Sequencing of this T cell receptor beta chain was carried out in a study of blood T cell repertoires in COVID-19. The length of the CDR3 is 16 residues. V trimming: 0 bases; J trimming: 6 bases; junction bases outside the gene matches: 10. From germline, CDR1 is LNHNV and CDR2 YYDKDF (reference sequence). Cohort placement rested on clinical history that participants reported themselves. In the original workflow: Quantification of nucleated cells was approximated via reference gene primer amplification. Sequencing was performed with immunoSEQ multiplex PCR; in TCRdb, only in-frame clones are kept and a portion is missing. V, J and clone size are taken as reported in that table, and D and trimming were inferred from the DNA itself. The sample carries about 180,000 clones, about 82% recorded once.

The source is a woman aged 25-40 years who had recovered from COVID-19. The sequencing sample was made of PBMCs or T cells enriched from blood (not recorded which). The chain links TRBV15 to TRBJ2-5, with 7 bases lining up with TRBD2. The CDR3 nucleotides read TGTGCCACCAGCAGAGAGCACGGGGCGGGGGTAAAGACCCAGTACTTC. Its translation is CATSREHGAGVKTQYF.